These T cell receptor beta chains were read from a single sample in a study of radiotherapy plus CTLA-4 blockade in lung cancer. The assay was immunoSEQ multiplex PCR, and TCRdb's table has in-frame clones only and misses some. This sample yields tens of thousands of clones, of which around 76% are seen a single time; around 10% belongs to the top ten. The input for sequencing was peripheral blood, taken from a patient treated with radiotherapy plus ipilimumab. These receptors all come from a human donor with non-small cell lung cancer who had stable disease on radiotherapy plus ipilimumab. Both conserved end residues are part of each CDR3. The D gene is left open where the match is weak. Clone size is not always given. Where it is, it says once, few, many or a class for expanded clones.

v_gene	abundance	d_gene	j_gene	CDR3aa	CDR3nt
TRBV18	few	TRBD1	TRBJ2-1	CASSPVGQGAGDEQFF	TGTGCCAGCTCACCAGTAGGACAGGGGGCAGGGGATGAGCAGTTCTTC
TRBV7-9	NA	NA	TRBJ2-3	CASSPYLQGTDTQYF	TGTGCCAGCAGCCCTTACCTACAGGGTACAGATACGCAGTATTTT
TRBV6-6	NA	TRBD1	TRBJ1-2	CASRGQAYYGYTF	TGTGCCAGCAGGGGACAGGCGTACTATGGCTACACCTTC
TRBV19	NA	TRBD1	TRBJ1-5	CATMTGDGSNQPQHF	TGTGCCACCATGACAGGGGATGGGAGCAATCAGCCCCAGCATTTT
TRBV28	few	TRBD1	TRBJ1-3	CASSRRDRAGNTIYF	TGTGCCAGCAGCCGTAGAGACAGGGCTGGAAACACCATATATTTT
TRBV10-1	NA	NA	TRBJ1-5	CASSPSINQPQHF	TGCGCCAGCAGCCCATCCATCAATCAGCCCCAGCATTTT
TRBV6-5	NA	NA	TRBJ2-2	CASSYGEWELFF	TGTGCCAGCTCTTACGGGGAATGGGAGCTGTTTTTT
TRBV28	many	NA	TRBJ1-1	CASSPAGSIGTEAFF	TGTGCCAGCAGCCCTGCAGGGAGTATTGGGACTGAAGCTTTCTTT
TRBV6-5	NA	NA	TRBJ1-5	CASSYQAETDQPQHF	TGTGCCAGCAGTTATCAGGCCGAAACGGATCAGCCCCAGCATTTT
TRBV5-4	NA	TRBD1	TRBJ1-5	CASRPGQGAKAHQPQHF	TGTGCCAGCAGGCCTGGACAGGGGGCGAAGGCCCATCAGCCCCAGCATTTT
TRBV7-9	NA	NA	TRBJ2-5	CASSLGQETQYF	TGTGCCAGCAGCTTAGGCCAAGAGACCCAGTACTTC
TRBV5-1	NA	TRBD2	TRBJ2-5	CASSLVGGARGQETQYF	TGCGCCAGCAGCTTGGTCGGGGGGGCCCGCGGGCAAGAGACCCAGTACTTC
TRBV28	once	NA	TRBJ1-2	CASTALGESYGYTF	TGTGCCAGCACCGCGTTAGGGGAGAGCTATGGCTACACCTTC
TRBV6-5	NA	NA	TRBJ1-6	CASRGTPDASGPLHF	TGTGCCAGCAGGGGGACGCCGGATGCTAGTGGACCCCTCCACTTT
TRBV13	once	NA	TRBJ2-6	CASRPRGSGANVLTF	TGTGCCAGCAGACCCCGCGGCTCTGGGGCCAACGTCCTGACTTTC
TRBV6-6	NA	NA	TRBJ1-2	CASSRGADGYTF	TGTGCCAGCAGTAGGGGGGCAGACGGCTACACCTTC
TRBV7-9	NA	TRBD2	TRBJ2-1	CASSLMRGGIGQFF	TGTGCCAGCAGCTTGATGCGGGGGGGCATTGGGCAGTTCTTC
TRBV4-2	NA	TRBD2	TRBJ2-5	CASSQELAGASQETQYF	TGTGCCAGCAGCCAAGAACTAGCGGGGGCCTCCCAGGAGACCCAGTACTTC
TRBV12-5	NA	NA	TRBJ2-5	CASSYSWETQYF	TGTGCTAGTTCATACAGCTGGGAGACCCAGTACTTC
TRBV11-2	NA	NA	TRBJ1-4	CASSLLGGSNEKLFF	TGTGCCAGCAGCTTATTGGGCGGGAGCAATGAAAAACTGTTTTTT
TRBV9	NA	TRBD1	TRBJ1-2	CASSAVGQGDGYTF	TGTGCCAGCAGCGCTGTGGGACAGGGCGATGGCTACACCTTC
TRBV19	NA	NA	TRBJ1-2	CASSIMGGSRGYTF	TGTGCCAGTAGCATCATGGGGGGGTCTCGAGGCTACACCTTC
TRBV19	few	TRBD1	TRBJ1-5	CASSDRASYQPQHF	TGTGCCAGCAGCGACAGGGCCTCGTATCAGCCCCAGCATTTT
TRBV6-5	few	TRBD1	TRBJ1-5	CASSSRQGGQPQHF	TGTGCCAGCAGTTCCAGACAGGGTGGGCAGCCCCAGCATTTT
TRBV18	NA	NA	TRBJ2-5	CASSPDEAQYF	TGTGCCAGCTCACCGGACGAGGCCCAGTACTTC
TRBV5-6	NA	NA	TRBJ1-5	CASSPNGGGNQPQHF	TGTGCCAGCAGTCCGAACGGGGGGGGCAATCAGCCCCAGCATTTT
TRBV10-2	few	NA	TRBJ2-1	CASRRRRGSSYNEQFF	TGCGCCAGCAGGAGGAGGCGGGGCAGCTCCTACAATGAGCAGTTCTTC
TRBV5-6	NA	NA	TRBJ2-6	CASSQITGNAGANVLTF	TGTGCCAGCAGCCAGATCACAGGGAATGCCGGGGCCAACGTCCTGACTTTC
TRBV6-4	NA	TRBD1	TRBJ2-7	CASSPTGQAYEQYF	TGTGCCAGCAGTCCAACGGGACAGGCCTACGAGCAGTACTTC
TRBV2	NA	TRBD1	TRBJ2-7	CASRFAAGGGEQYF	TGTGCCAGCAGGTTTGCGGCAGGGGGCGGCGAGCAGTACTTC
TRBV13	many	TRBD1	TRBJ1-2	CARSSGQGGGYGYTF	TGTGCCCGCAGCTCGGGACAGGGGGGGGGCTATGGCTACACCTTC
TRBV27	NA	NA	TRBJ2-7	CASSLSIAGEYEQYF	TGTGCCAGCAGTTTATCGATCGCAGGGGAGTACGAGCAGTACTTC
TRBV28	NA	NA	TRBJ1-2	CASSLDRWYGYTF	TGTGCCAGCAGTTTAGACAGGTGGTATGGCTACACCTTC
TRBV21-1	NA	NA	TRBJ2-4	CASRDMVATARKNIQYF	TGTGCCAGCAGAGACATGGTAGCTACAGCAAGAAAAAACATTCAGTACTTC
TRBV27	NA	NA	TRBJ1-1	CASNQRGDPEAFF	TGTGCCAGCAATCAAAGGGGGGACCCTGAAGCTTTCTTT
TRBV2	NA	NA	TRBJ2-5	CASSQGAREVETQYF	TGTGCCAGCAGTCAGGGGGCGCGGGAGGTAGAGACCCAGTACTTC
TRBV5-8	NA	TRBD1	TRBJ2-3	CASSLEQGFTDTQYF	TGTGCCAGCAGCTTGGAACAGGGGTTTACAGATACGCAGTATTTT
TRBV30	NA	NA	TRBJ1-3	CAWHSGDLSGNTIYF	TGTGCCTGGCATTCCGGGGACCTCTCTGGAAACACCATATATTTT
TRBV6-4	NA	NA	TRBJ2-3	CASSEGTDTQYF	TGTGCCAGCAGTGAGGGTACAGATACGCAGTATTTT
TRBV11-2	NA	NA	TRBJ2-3	CASSLVWRDTQYF	TGTGCCAGCAGCTTAGTATGGAGAGATACGCAGTATTTT
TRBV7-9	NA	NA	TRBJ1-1	CASSLSQGMNTEAFF	TGTGCCAGCAGCTTAAGTCAGGGCATGAACACTGAAGCTTTCTTT
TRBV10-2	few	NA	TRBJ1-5	CASSEQDPNQPQHF	TGCGCCAGCAGTGAACAGGACCCAAATCAGCCCCAGCATTTT
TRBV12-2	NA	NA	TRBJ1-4	CASGQAGRGLEKLFF	TGTGCAAGTGGACAGGCTGGACGGGGGCTTGAAAAACTGTTTTTT
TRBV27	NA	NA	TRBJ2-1	CASSLFPFAGQLIGNEQFF	TGTGCCAGCAGTTTATTCCCCTTTGCGGGACAGCTGATCGGCAATGAGCAGTTCTTC
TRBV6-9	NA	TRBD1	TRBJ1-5	CASSQGAGNQPQHF	TGTGCCAGCAGTCAGGGGGCGGGTAATCAGCCCCAGCATTTT
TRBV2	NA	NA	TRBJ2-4	CATSTDRQAKNIQYF	TGTGCCACCTCGACAGACCGGCAGGCCAAAAACATTCAGTACTTC
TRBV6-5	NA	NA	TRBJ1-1	CASSLETRAPEAFF	TGTGCCAGCAGTTTAGAAACCAGGGCCCCTGAAGCTTTCTTT